Listed here is a single T cell receptor beta chain. The sample originates from a study of blood T cell repertoires in COVID-19. Study at large: Sources were T cells, B-cell-depleted T cells, or PBMCs; the material itself was cDNA or gDNA.

Profiling relied on immunoSEQ multiplex PCR, and the TCRdb table lists in-frame clones only, not all of them. In the table there are about 210,000 clones, 85% to 90% of which are singletons. The ends lost 5 bases at V and 10 bases at J; junction bases unmatched: 8. The CDR3 consists of 14 residues. Germline values: CDR1 SGHTA, CDR2 FQGNSA. Sequences were obtained from peripheral blood. This sequence was found in a woman aged 65 to 85 with acute or convalescent COVID-19. This chain connects TRBV7-2 to TRBJ2-2; 9 nucleotides line up with TRBD1. CDR3 in amino acids: CASSHGTGSPELFF. CDR3 in DNA: TGTGCCAGCAGCCACGGGACAGGGAGCCCGGAGCTGTTTTTT.